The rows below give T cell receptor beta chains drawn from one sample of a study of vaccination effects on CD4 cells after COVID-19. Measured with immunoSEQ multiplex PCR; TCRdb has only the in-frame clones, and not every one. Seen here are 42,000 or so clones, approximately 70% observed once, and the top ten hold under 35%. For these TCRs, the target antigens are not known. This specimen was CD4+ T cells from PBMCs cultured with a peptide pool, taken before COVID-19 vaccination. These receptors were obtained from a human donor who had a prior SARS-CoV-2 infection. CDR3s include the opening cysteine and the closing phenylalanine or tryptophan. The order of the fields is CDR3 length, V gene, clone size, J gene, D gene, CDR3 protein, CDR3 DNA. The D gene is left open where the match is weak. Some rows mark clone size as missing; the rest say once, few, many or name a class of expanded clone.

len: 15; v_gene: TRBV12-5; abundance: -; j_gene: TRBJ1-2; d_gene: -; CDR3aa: CASGFGRTANYGYTF; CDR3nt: TGTGCTAGTGGTTTCGGACGGACAGCTAACTATGGCTACACCTTC
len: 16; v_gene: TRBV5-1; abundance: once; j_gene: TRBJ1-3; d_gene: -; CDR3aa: CASSLAGQVSGNTIYF; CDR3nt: TGCGCCAGCAGCTTGGCCGGGCAGGTCTCTGGAAACACCATATATTTT
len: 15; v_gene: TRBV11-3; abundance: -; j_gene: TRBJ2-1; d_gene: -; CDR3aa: CASSLDVAAYNEQFF; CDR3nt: TGTGCCAGCAGCTTAGATGTGGCAGCTTACAATGAGCAGTTCTTC
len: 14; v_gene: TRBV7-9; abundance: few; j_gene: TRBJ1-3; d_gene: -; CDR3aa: CASSFLSIGNTIYF; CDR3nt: TGTGCCAGCAGCTTTCTCTCCATCGGAAACACCATATATTTT
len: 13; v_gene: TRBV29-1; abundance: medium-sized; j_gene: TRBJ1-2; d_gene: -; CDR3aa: CSVATTMYDGYTF; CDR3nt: TGCAGCGTTGCAACCACTATGTACGATGGCTACACCTTC
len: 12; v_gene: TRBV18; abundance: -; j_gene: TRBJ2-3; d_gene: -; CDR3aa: CASSPSTDTQYF; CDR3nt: TGTGCCAGCTCCCCGAGCACAGATACGCAGTATTTT
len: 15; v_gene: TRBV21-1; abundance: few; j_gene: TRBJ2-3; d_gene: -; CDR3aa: CASSSTGTAVDTQYF; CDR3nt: TGTGCCAGCAGCTCAACCGGGACAGCGGTCGATACGCAGTATTTT
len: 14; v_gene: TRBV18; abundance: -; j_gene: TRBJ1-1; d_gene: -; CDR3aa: CASSPVSGAAEAFF; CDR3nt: TGTGCCAGCTCACCGGTTTCGGGGGCGGCTGAAGCTTTCTTT
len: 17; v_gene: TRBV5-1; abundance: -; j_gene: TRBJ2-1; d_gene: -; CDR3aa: CASSLVGGGLLLNEQFF; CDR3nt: TGCGCCAGCAGCTTGGTGGGGGGTGGTCTACTGCTCAATGAGCAGTTCTTC
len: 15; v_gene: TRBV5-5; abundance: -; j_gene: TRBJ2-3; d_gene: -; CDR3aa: CASSLAPGQTDTQYF; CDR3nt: TGTGCCAGCAGCTTGGCTCCGGGCCAAACAGATACGCAGTATTTT
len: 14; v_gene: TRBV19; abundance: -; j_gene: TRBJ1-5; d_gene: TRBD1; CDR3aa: CASSRQGGGQPQHF; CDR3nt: TGTGCCAGTAGTCGACAGGGAGGCGGTCAGCCCCAGCATTTT
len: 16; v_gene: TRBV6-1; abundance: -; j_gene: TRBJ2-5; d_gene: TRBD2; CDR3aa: CASSEASLAGEETQYF; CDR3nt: TGTGCCAGCAGTGAAGCGTCCCTAGCGGGGGAGGAGACCCAGTACTTC
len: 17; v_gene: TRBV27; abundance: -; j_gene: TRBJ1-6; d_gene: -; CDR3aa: CASSFRPGVGYNSPLHF; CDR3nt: TGTGCCAGCAGTTTCCGTCCCGGGGTGGGTTATAATTCACCCCTCCACTTT
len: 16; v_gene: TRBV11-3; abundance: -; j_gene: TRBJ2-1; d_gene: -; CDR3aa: CASSLGTLSSYNEQFF; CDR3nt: TGTGCCAGCAGCCTAGGGACCCTCAGCTCCTACAATGAGCAGTTCTTC
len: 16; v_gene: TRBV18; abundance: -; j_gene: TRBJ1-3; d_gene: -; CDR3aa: CASSPQSRGSGNTIYF; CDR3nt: TGTGCCAGCTCACCACAAAGTCGGGGATCTGGAAACACCATATATTTT
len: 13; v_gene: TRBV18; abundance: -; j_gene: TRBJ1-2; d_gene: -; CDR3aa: CASSPLDENGYTF; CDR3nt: TGTGCCAGCTCACCCCTTGACGAGAATGGCTACACCTTC
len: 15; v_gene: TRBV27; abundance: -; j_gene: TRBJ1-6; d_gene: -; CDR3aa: CASSQTGTLSSPLHF; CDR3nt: TGTGCCAGCAGTCAAACCGGGACATTAAGTTCACCCCTCCACTTT
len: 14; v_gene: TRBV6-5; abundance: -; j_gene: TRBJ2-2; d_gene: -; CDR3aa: CASSFAQNTGELFF; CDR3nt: TGTGCCAGCAGCTTCGCTCAAAACACCGGGGAGCTGTTTTTT
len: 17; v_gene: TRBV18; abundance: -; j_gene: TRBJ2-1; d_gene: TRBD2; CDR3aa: CASSPPTRGGPHNEQFF; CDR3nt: TGTGCCAGCTCACCACCTACGCGCGGGGGGCCCCACAATGAGCAGTTCTTC
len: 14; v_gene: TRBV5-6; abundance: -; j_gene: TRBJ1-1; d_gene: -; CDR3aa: CASSPTGRNTEAFF; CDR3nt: TGTGCCAGCAGCCCGACAGGTAGAAACACTGAAGCTTTCTTT
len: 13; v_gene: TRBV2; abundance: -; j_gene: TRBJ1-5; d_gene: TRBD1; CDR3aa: CASRGQSNQPQHF; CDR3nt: TGTGCCAGCAGGGGACAGAGCAATCAGCCCCAGCATTTT
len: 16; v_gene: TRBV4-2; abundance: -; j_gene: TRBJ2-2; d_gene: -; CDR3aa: CASSQRAGQNTGELFF; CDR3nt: TGTGCCAGCAGCCAACGCGCGGGACAGAACACCGGGGAGCTGTTTTTT
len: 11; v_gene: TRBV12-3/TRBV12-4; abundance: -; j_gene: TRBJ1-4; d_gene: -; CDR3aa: CASSFVGKLFF; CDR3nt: TGTGCCAGCAGTTTCGTCGGAAAACTGTTTTTT
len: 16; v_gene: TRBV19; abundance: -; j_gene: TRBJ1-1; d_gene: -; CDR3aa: CASRAPPTLMNTEAFF; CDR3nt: TGTGCCAGTAGGGCCCCCCCGACGCTTATGAACACTGAAGCTTTCTTT
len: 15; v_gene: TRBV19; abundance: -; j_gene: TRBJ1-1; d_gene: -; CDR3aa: CASSTLGRMNTEAFF; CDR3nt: TGTGCCAGTAGTACTCTTGGCAGGATGAACACTGAAGCTTTCTTT
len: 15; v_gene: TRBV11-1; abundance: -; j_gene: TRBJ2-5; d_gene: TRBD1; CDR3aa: CASSRPGQGGKTQYF; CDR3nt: TGTGCCAGCAGTCGTCCGGGACAGGGTGGGAAGACCCAGTACTTC
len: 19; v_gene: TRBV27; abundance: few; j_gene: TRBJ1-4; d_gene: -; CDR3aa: CASSSGGRLFGATNEKLFF; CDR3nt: TGTGCCAGCAGTTCGGGAGGGAGGTTGTTCGGAGCAACTAATGAAAAACTGTTTTTT
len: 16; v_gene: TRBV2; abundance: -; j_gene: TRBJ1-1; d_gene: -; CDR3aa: CASSDVSPRHGTEAFF; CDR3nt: TGTGCCAGCAGTGATGTATCGCCCAGGCACGGCACTGAAGCTTTCTTT
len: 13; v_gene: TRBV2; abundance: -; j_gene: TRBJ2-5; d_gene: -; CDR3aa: CASTRGALETQYF; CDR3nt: TGTGCCAGCACCCGCGGGGCTCTAGAGACCCAGTACTTC
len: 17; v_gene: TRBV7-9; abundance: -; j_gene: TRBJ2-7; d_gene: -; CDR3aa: CASSLGVAYGSGYEQYF; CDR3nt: TGTGCCAGCAGCTTAGGGGTTGCGTACGGGAGTGGATACGAGCAGTACTTC
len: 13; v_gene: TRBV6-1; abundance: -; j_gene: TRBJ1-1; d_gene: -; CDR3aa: CASSEEHRTEAFF; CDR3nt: TGTGCCAGCAGTGAAGAGCATCGTACTGAAGCTTTCTTT
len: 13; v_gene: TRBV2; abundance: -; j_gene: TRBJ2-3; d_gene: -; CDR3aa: CASSGGFADTQYF; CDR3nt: TGTGCCAGCAGTGGAGGGTTCGCAGATACGCAGTATTTT
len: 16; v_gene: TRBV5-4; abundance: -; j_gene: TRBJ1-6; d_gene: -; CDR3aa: CASSLSGSSYNSPLHF; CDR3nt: TGTGCCAGCAGTCTTAGCGGGAGCTCCTATAATTCACCCCTCCACTTT
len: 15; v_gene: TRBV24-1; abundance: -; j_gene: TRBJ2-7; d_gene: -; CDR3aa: CATSDVQGGLDEQYF; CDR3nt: TGTGCCACCAGTGATGTTCAAGGGGGTCTGGACGAGCAGTACTTC
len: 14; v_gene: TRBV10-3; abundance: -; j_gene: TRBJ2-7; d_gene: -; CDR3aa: CAISDPQGAYEQYF; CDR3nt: TGTGCCATCAGTGACCCACAGGGCGCCTACGAGCAGTACTTC
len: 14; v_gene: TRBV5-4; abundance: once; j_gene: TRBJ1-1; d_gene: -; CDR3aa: CASINPRVHTEAFF; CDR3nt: TGTGCCAGCATCAATCCCAGGGTTCACACTGAAGCTTTCTTT
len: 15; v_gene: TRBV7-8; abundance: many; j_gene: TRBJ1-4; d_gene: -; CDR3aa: CASSPQGTANEKLFF; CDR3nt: TGTGCCAGCAGCCCCCAAGGGACCGCAAACGAAAAACTGTTTTTT
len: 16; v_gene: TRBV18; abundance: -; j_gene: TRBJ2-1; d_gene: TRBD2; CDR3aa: CASSPLAGGTYNEQFF; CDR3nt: TGTGCCAGCTCACCGTTAGCGGGAGGCACCTACAATGAGCAGTTCTTC
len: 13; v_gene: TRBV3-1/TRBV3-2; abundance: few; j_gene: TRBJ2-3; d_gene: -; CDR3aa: CASSQEGADTQYF; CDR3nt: TGTGCCAGCAGCCAAGAGGGGGCAGATACGCAGTATTTT
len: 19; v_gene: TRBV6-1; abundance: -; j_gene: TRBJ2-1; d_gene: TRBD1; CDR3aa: CASSARDREVWGTSNEQFF; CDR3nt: TGTGCCAGCAGTGCCCGGGACAGGGAAGTTTGGGGAACCTCCAATGAGCAGTTCTTC
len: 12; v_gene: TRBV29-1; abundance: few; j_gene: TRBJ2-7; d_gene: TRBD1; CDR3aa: CSGKTGGYEQYF; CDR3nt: TGCAGCGGAAAAACAGGGGGCTACGAGCAGTACTTC
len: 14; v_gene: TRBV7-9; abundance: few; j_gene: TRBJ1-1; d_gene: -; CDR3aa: CASSLSGWSTEAFF; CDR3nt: TGTGCCAGCAGCTTGTCGGGCTGGTCCACTGAAGCTTTCTTT
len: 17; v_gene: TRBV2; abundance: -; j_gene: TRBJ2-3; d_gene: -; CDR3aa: CASSEALDRWDTDTQYF; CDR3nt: TGTGCCAGCAGTGAAGCGCTTGACAGATGGGACACAGATACGCAGTATTTT
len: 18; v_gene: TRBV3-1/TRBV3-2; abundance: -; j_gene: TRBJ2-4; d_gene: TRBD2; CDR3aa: CASSQDRASGGRGFIQYF; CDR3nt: TGTGCCAGCAGCCAAGACAGGGCTAGCGGGGGGCGGGGTTTCATTCAGTACTTC
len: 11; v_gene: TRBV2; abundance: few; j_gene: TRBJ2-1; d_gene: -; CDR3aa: CASSVYDEQFF; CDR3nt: TGTGCCAGCAGTGTCTACGATGAGCAGTTCTTC
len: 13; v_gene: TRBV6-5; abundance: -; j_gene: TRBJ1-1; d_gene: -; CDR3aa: CASHKSMNTEAFF; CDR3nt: TGTGCCAGCCACAAGTCTATGAACACTGAAGCTTTCTTT
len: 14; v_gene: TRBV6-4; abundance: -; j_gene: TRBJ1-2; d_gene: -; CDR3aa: CASSDSETLGGYTF; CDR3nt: TGTGCCAGCAGTGACTCGGAAACCCTAGGTGGCTACACCTTC
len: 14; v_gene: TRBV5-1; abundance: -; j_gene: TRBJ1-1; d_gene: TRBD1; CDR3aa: CASSSTGGDTEAFF; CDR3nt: TGCGCCAGCAGCTCTACAGGGGGTGATACTGAAGCTTTCTTT
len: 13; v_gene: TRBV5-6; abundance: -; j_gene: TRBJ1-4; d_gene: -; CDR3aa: CASKPRLGGKLFF; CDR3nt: TGTGCCAGCAAACCCCGTTTGGGGGGAAAACTGTTTTTT
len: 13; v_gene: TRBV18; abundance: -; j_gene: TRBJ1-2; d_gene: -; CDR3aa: CASSPKRIYGYTF; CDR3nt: TGTGCCAGCTCACCCAAGCGTATCTATGGCTACACCTTC
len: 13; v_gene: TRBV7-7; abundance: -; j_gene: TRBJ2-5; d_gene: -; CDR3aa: CASSAGVLETQYF; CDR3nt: TGTGCTAGCAGCGCAGGGGTTCTGGAGACCCAGTACTTC
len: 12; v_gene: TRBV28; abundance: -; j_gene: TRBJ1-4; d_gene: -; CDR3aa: CASSEGNEKLFF; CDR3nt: TGTGCCAGCAGCGAGGGGAATGAAAAACTGTTTTTT
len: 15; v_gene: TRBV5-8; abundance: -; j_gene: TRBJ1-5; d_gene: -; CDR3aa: CASSLGPSWYQPQHF; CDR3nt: TGTGCCAGCAGCCTCGGGCCCTCATGGTATCAGCCCCAGCATTTT
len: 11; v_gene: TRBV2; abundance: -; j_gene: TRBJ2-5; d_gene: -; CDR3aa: CASRRQETQYF; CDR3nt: TGTGCCAGCAGAAGACAAGAGACCCAGTACTTC